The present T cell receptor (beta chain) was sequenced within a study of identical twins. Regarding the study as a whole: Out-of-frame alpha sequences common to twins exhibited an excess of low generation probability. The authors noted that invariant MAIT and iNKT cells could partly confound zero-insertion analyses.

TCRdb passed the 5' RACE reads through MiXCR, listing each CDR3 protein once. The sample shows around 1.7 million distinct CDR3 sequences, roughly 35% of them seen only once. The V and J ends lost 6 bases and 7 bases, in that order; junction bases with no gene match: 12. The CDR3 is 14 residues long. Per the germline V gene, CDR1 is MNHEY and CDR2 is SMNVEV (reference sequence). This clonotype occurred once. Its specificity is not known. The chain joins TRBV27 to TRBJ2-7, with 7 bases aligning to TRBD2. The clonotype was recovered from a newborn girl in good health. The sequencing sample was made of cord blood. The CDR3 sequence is CASSRLAEYNEQYF. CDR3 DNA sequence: TGTGCCAGCAGCCGGCTAGCGGAATACAATGAGCAGTACTTC.